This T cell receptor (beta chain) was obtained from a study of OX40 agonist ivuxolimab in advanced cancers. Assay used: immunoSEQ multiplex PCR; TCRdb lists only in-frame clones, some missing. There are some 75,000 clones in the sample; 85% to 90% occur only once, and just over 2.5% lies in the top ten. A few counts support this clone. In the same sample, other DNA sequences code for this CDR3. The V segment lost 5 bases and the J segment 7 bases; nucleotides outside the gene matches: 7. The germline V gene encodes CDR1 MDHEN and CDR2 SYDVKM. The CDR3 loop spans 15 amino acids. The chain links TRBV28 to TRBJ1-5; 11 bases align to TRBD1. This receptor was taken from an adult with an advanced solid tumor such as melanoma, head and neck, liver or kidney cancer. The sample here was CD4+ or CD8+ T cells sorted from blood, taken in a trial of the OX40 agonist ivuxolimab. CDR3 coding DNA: TGTGCCAGCAGTCCCCGGACAGGGGGCGGGCAGCCCCAGCATTTT. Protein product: CASSPRTGGGQPQHF.